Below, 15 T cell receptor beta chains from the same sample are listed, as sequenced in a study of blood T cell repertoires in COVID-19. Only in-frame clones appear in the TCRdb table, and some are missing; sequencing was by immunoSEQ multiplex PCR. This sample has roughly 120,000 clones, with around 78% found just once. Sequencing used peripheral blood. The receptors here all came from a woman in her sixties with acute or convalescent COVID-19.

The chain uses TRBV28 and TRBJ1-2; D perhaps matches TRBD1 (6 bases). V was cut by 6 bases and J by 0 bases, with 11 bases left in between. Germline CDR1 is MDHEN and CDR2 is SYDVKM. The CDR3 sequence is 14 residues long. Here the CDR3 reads CASRTGISNYGYTF. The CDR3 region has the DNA TGTGCCAGCAGAACAGGGATATCTAACTATGGCTACACCTTC.

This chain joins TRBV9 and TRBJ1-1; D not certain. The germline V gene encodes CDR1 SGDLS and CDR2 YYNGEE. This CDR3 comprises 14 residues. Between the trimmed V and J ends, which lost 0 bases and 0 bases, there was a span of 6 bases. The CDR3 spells CASSVGQMNTEAFF. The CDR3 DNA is TGTGCCAGCAGCGTAGGCCAGATGAACACTGAAGCTTTCTTT.

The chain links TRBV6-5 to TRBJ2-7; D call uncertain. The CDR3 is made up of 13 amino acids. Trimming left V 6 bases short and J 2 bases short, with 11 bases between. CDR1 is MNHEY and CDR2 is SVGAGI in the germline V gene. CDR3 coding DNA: TGTGCCAGCAGGAGACACACCGCCTACGAGCAGTACTTC. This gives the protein CASRRHTAYEQYF.

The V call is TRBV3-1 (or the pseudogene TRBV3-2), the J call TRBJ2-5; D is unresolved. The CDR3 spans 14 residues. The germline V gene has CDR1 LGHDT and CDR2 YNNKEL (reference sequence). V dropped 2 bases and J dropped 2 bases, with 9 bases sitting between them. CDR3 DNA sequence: TGTGCCAGCAGCCAATACCAGGTTCAAGAGACCCAGTACTTC. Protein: CASSQYQVQETQYF.

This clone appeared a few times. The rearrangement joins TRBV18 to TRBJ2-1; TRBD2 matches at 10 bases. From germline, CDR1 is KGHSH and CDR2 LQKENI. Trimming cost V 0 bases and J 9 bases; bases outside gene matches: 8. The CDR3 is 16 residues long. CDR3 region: CASSPPDTSGIGEQFF. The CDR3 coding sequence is TGTGCCAGCTCACCACCTGACACTAGCGGGATTGGTGAGCAGTTCTTC.

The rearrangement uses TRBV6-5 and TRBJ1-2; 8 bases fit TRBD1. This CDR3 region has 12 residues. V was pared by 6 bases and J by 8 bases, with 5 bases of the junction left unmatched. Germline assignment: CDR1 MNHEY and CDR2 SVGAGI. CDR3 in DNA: TGTGCCAGCAGACTCAGGGGGCTCGGCTACACCTTC. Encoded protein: CASRLRGLGYTF.

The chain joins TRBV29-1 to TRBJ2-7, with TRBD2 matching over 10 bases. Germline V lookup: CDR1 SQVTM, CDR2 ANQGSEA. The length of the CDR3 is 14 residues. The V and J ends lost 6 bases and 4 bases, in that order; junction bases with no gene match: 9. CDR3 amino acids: CSVHGAGGSYEQYF. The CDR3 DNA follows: TGCAGCGTCCACGGAGCGGGAGGGTCATACGAGCAGTACTTC.

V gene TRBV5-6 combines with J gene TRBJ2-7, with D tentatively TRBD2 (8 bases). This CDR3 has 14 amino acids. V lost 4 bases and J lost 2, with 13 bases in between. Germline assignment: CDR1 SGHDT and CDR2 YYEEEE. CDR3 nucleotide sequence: TGTGCCAGCAGCCGGGGGGGACAGCCCTACGAGCAGTACTTC. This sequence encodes CASSRGGQPYEQYF.

This CDR3 reads CASSSDGAGAYNEQFF. CDR3 DNA: TGTGCCAGCAGCTCCGATGGTGCGGGAGCCTACAATGAGCAGTTCTTC. The rearrangement links TRBV5-4 to TRBJ2-1; 7 positions match TRBD2. Germline V gene lookup returns CDR1 SGHNT and CDR2 YYREEE (reference sequence). The CDR3 is 16 residues long. V was pared by 3 bases and J by 2 bases, with 8 bases of the junction left unmatched.

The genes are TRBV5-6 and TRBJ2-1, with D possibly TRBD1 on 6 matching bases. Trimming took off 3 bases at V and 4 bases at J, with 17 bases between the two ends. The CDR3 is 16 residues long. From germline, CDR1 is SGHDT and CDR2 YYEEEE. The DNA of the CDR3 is TGTGCCAGCAGCTCAACGTCAGGGGTCCTGTACAATGAGCAGTTCTTC. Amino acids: CASSSTSGVLYNEQFF. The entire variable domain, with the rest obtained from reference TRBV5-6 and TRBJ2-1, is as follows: DAGVTQSPTHLIKTRGQQVTLRCSPKSGHDTVSWYQQALGQGPQFIFQYYEEEERQRGNFPDRFSGHQFPNYSSELNVNALLLGDSALYLCASSSTSGVLYNEQFFGPGTRLTVL.

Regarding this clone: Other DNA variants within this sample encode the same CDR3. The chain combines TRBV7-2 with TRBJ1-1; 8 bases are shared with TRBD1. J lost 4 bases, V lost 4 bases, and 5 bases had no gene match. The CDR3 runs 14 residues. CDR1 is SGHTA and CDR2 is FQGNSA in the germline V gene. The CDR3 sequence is CASSSYRGSTEAFF. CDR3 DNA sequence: TGTGCCAGCAGCTCCTACAGGGGGAGCACTGAAGCTTTCTTT. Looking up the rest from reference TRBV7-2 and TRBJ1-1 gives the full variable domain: GAGVSQSPSNKVTEKGKDVELRCDPISGHTALYWYRQSLGQGLEFLIYFQGNSAPDKSGLPSDRFSAERTGGSVSTLTIQRTQQEDSAVYLCASSSYRGSTEAFFGQGTRLTVV.

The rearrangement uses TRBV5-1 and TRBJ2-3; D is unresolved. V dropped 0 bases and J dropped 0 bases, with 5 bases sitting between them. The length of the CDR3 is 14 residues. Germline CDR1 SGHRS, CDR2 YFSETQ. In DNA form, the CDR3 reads TGCGCCAGCAGCTTGGACGGGAGCACAGATACGCAGTATTTT. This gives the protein CASSLDGSTDTQYF.

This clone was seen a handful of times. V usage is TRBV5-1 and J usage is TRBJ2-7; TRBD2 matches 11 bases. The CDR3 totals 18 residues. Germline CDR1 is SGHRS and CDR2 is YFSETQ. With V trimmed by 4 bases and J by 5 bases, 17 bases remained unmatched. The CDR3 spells CASSITTGRLAGHNEQYF. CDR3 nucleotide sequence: TGCGCCAGCAGCATAACGACAGGCCGACTAGCGGGGCACAACGAGCAGTACTTC.

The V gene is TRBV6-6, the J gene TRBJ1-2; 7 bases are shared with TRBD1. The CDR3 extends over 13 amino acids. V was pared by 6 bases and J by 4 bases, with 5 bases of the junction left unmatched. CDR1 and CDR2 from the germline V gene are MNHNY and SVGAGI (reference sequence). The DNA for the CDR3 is TGTGCCAGCAGCACCGGGACAGTCTATGGCTACACCTTC. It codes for CASSTGTVYGYTF.

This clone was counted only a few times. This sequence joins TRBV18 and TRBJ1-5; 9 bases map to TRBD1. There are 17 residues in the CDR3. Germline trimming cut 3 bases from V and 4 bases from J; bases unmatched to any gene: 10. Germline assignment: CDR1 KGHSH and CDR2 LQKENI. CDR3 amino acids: CASSPSTGTGRNQPQHF. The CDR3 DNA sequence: TGTGCCAGCTCACCGTCCACCGGGACAGGGCGTAATCAGCCCCAGCATTTT.